Listed here are 17 T cell receptor beta chains from one sample, sequenced in a study of blood T cell repertoires in COVID-19. Sequencing used immunoSEQ multiplex PCR; TCRdb keeps in-frame clones, though not all of them. The repertoire holds 200,000 to 300,000 clones, with 87% as singletons. The sample consisted of peripheral blood. These receptors were taken from a young man with active or convalescent COVID-19.

The chain couples TRBV7-3 to TRBJ2-3; tentative D call: TRBD1 (5 bases). CDR3 length equals 15 residues. In germline, CDR1 is SGHTA, CDR2 FQGTGA. V lost 6 bases, J lost 3 bases, and 16 bases lay in between. DNA of the CDR3: TGTGCCAGCAGTTGGGGTGGGGCCGGGACAGATACGCAGTATTTT. Translated: CASSWGGAGTDTQYF. Variable domain in full (rest from reference TRBV7-3 and TRBJ2-3): GAGVSQTPSNKVTEKGKYVELRCDPISGHTALYWYRQSLGQGPEFLIYFQGTGAADDSGLPNDRFFAVRPEGSVSTLKIQRTERGDSAVYLCASSWGGAGTDTQYFGPGTRLTVL.

V is TRBV5-4 and J is TRBJ2-3, with 10 bases fitting TRBD1. Trimming at V came to 3 bases and at J to 7 bases, leaving 5 bases not matched to a gene. CDR1 and CDR2 from the germline V gene are SGHNT and YYREEE (reference sequence). The CDR3 loop spans 14 amino acids. CDR3 sequence: CASSSGTGVNTQYF. The CDR3 bases are TGTGCCAGCAGCTCAGGGACAGGGGTAAATACGCAGTATTTT.

This clone showed up many times. The chain links TRBV4-2 to TRBJ2-3; TRBD2 matches at 9 bases. The CDR3 totals 17 residues. J was trimmed by 4 bases and V by 0 bases; bases with no gene match: 8. The germline V gene encodes CDR1 LGHNA and CDR2 YNFKEQ. The CDR3 DNA reads as TGTGCCAGCAGCCAAGATCTGGCGGGGGGGCCCTCAGATACGCAGTATTTT. Protein product: CASSQDLAGGPSDTQYF.

This clone was seen only a few times. This rearrangement joins TRBV7-8 to TRBJ2-2; 9 nucleotides agree with TRBD2. The germline V gene has CDR1 SGHVS and CDR2 FQNEAQ. The V segment lost 3 bases and the J segment 5 bases; nucleotides outside the gene matches: 4. The CDR3 consists of 15 residues. The CDR3 protein is CASSFILAGTGELFF. DNA for the CDR3: TGTGCCAGCAGCTTTATTCTAGCGGGGACCGGGGAGCTGTTTTTT.

The CDR3 region is CASTSLGLAGGLQYF. The CDR3 DNA sequence: TGTGCCAGCACCTCTCTGGGACTAGCCGGCGGTCTTCAGTACTTC. This sequence joins TRBV7-8 and TRBJ2-4; 9 bases are shared with TRBD2. Germline-derived CDR1 and CDR2 are SGHVS and FQNEAQ. The CDR3 is 15 residues long. With V trimmed by 7 bases and J by 11 bases, 15 bases remained unmatched.

In its sample, this clone was seen once. The chain uses TRBV3-1 (or the pseudogene TRBV3-2) and TRBJ1-3; 7 nucleotides agree with TRBD1. The CDR3 spans 14 residues. With V trimmed by 4 bases and J by 3 bases, 3 bases remained unmatched. Germline lookup yields CDR1 LGHDT and CDR2 YNNKEL (reference sequence). The CDR3 protein is CASSLTGVGNTIYF. CDR3 bases: TGTGCCAGCAGCCTTACAGGGGTTGGAAACACCATATATTTT.

The chain links TRBV7-2 to TRBJ2-5; 10 bases match TRBD1. V was clipped by 6 bases and J by 3 bases; unmatched bases: 4. Germline-derived CDR1 and CDR2 are SGHTA and FQGNSA. The CDR3 loop spans 14 amino acids. CDR3 sequence (DNA): TGTGCCAGCAGGGCCGGGACAGGGGAAGAGACCCAGTACTTC. The encoded protein is CASRAGTGEETQYF.

This chain connects TRBV7-2 to TRBJ1-3; 9 bases fit TRBD1. CDR1 and CDR2 from the germline V gene are SGHTA and FQGNSA. The ends lost 3 bases at V and 0 bases at J; junction bases unmatched: 3. The CDR3 contains 16 residues. Here the CDR3 reads CASSFDRGYSGNTIYF. CDR3 bases: TGTGCCAGCAGCTTCGACAGGGGGTACTCTGGAAACACCATATATTTT. Complete variable domain (other parts from reference TRBV7-2 and TRBJ1-3): GAGVSQSPSNKVTEKGKDVELRCDPISGHTALYWYRQSLGQGLEFLIYFQGNSAPDKSGLPSDRFSAERTGGSVSTLTIQRTQQEDSAVYLCASSFDRGYSGNTIYFGEGSWLTVV.

This sequence joins TRBV12-3 or TRBV12-4 and TRBJ1-2; unclear D gene. V lost 3 bases, J lost 7 bases, and 9 bases lay in between. The CDR3 is 12 residues long. For the CDR3, the DNA is TGTGCCAGCAGTTTCTGGGGAGCTGGCTACACCTTC. This gives the protein CASSFWGAGYTF.

The chain is built from TRBV19 and TRBJ1-2; the match to TRBD1 covers 11 bases. The CDR3 contains 14 residues. In germline, CDR1 is LNHDA, CDR2 SQIVND (reference sequence). V lost 8 bases to trimming and J lost 8 bases; unmatched junction nucleotides: 10. CDR3 DNA sequence: TGTGCCAGTCGGAAGGACAGGGGGCCTATAGGCTACACCTTC. Its protein product is CASRKDRGPIGYTF.

The chain joins TRBV9 to TRBJ2-7, with a weak D call TRBD2 (5 bases). Deletions cut 0 bases from V and 4 bases from J, with 14 bases between. Germline assignment: CDR1 SGDLS and CDR2 YYNGEE. This CDR3 comprises 15 residues. CDR3 sequence: CASSVAFGELYEQYF. The CDR3 DNA reads as TGTGCCAGCAGCGTAGCATTCGGGGAATTGTACGAGCAGTACTTC.

The CDR3 here is CASSPQTLLSNYGYTF. CDR3 sequence (DNA): TGTGCCAGCTCACCACAGACTCTTCTTAGCAACTATGGCTACACCTTC. J is TRBJ1-2 and V is TRBV18, with no clear D. This CDR3 has 16 residues. Trimming shortened V by 1 base and J by 2 bases, and 14 bases separated the two germline ends. CDR1 and CDR2 (germline): KGHSH, LQKENI.

This rearrangement joins TRBV19 to TRBJ2-5, with 8 positions matching TRBD1. CDR1 is LNHDA, CDR2 SQIVND, per germline (reference sequence). The V and J ends lost 4 bases and 5 bases, in that order; junction bases with no gene match: 6. CDR3 length: 14 amino acids. CDR3 region: CASSRAGGYETQYF. In DNA, the CDR3 is TGTGCCAGTAGTAGGGCAGGGGGCTATGAGACCCAGTACTTC.

Of note for this clone: Within the sample, other DNA sequences also encode this same CDR3. This chain links TRBV5-1 with TRBJ2-3; D gene ambiguous. V shed 0 bases and J shed 1 base, with 6 bases lying between them. The CDR3 is 14 residues long. The germline gives CDR1 SGHRS, CDR2 YFSETQ. The CDR3 reads CASSLGGGTDTQYF. CDR3 coding DNA: TGCGCCAGCAGCTTGGGAGGCGGCACAGATACGCAGTATTTT. Filled out from reference TRBV5-1 and TRBJ2-3, the complete variable domain reads KAGVTQTPRYLIKTRGQQVTLSCSPISGHRSVSWYQQTPGQGLQFLFEYFSETQRNKGNFPGRFSGRQFSNSRSEMNVSTLELGDSALYLCASSLGGGTDTQYFGPGTRLTVL.

To note about this clone: One junction end disagrees with the germline gene, perhaps due to a read error. The chain uses TRBV18 and TRBJ2-1; 11 nucleotides line up with TRBD2. Germline CDR1 KGHSH, CDR2 LQKENI. There are 15 residues in the CDR3. Written as DNA, the CDR3 is TGTGCCAGCTCTCCACTAGCGGGAGTATTAAATGAGCAGTTCTTC. Translating it yields CASSPLAGVLNEQFF.

The DNA for the CDR3 is TGTGCCAGCAGCAGTCAGGGAGGTTCGGACACCATATATTTT. This encodes CASSSQGGSDTIYF. V gene TRBV5-6 combines with J gene TRBJ1-3, with D possibly being TRBD1 (5 bases). The CDR3 has 14 amino acids. Germline CDR1 and CDR2: SGHDT and YYEEEE. V lost 4 bases and J 8 bases, leaving 16 bases between the germline ends. The complete variable domain, with remaining parts taken from reference TRBV5-6 and TRBJ1-3, reads DAGVTQSPTHLIKTRGQQVTLRCSPKSGHDTVSWYQQALGQGPQFIFQYYEEEERQRGNFPDRFSGHQFPNYSSELNVNALLLGDSALYLCASSSQGGSDTIYFGEGSWLTVV.

The J gene is TRBJ1-1, the V gene TRBV20-1, with 8 bases matching TRBD1. Germline values: CDR1 DFQATT, CDR2 SNEGSKA (reference sequence). The CDR3 covers 15 residues. With V trimmed by 3 bases and J by 1 base, 7 bases remained unmatched. The CDR3 sequence: CSASAPGGRNTEAFF. In nucleotides, the CDR3 is TGCAGTGCTAGTGCCCCAGGGGGCAGGAACACTGAAGCTTTCTTT.